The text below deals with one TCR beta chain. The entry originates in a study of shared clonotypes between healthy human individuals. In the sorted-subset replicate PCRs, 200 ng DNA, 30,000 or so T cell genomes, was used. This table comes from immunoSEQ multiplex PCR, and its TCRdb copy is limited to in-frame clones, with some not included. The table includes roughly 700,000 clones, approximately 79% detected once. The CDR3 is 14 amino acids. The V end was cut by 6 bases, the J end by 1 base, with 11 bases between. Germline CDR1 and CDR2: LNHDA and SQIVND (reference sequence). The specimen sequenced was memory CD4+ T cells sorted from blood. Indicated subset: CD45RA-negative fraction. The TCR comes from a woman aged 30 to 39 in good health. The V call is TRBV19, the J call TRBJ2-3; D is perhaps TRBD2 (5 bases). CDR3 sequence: CASSHRTGTDTQYF. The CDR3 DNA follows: TGTGCCAGTAGCCACCGGACTGGCACAGATACGCAGTATTTT.